This T cell receptor beta chain was documented in a study of identifying expanded T cells in peripheral blood. Study-level results: About 1.2 clones differed between technical replicates, versus approximately 16 and 19 over time.

Sequenced by immunoSEQ multiplex PCR; TCRdb stores in-frame clones only, minus some. The repertoire holds over 100,000 clones, with about 87% as singletons. A remark on this clone: What it recognizes is unknown.

CDR3 length: 14 amino acids. V lost 5 bases and J lost 4; bases outside the gene matches: 5. CDR1 is SGHTA and CDR2 is FQGNSA in the germline V gene. Healthy donors had no documented immune events, such as infections, while sampled. Material: blood. This chain links TRBV7-2 with TRBJ1-1, with 9 bases matching TRBD1. This sequence originates from a person between 18 and 69 years old in good health. This CDR3 is CASSRWTGATEAFF. The CDR3 nucleotides read TGTGCCAGCAGCCGTTGGACAGGGGCCACTGAAGCTTTCTTT.